The 11 T cell receptor beta chains reported below all come from one sample, sequenced in a study of blood T cell repertoires in COVID-19. Method: immunoSEQ multiplex PCR; TCRdb's copy keeps in-frame clones and lacks some. The sample holds a few hundred thousand clones, just under 85% seen once. Sequencing input: PBMCs or T cells enriched from blood (not recorded which). Every receptor here comes from a woman aged 40 to 50 with acute COVID-19.

V is TRBV10-1 and J is TRBJ2-1; 8 positions agree with TRBD2. V lost 6 bases and J lost 4; bases outside the gene matches: 20. Germline V gives CDR1 WNHNN, CDR2 SYGVQD (reference sequence). The CDR3 extends over 19 amino acids. In nucleotides, the CDR3 is TGCGCCAGCAGCCGGAACGAACGATCAGCGGGGGCCTTATACAATGAGCAGTTCTTC. It yields the protein CASSRNERSAGALYNEQFF.

The rearrangement uses TRBV7-8 and TRBJ1-2, with D maybe TRBD1 (6 bases). This CDR3 region has 14 residues. The germline V and J ends were trimmed by 4 bases and 1 base, with 10 bases remaining between them. Germline CDR1 SGHVS, CDR2 FQNEAQ. The CDR3 reads CASSSTGINYGYTF. As DNA, the CDR3 is TGTGCCAGCAGCTCGACAGGAATTAACTATGGCTACACCTTC.

The V call is TRBV2, the J call TRBJ2-7, with D perhaps matching TRBD1 (6 bases). Trimming removed 3 bases at V and 3 bases at J, with 18 bases between. Germline CDR1 is SNHLY and CDR2 is FYNNEI. CDR3 length: 16 amino acids. CDR3 DNA: TGTGCCAGCAGTGATGACACCAGGGGCGTATACTACGAGCAGTACTTC. Translation gives CASSDDTRGVYYEQYF.

The V gene is TRBV4-2, the J gene TRBJ1-6, with D unresolved. CDR1 and CDR2 (germline): LGHNA, YNFKEQ. CDR3 length equals 16 residues. The V gene lost 2 bases and the J gene lost 7 bases, with 15 bases spanning the gap. The CDR3 loop is CASSQRTVTLNSPLHF. Here the CDR3 DNA reads TGTGCCAGCAGCCAAAGAACGGTGACTTTAAATTCACCCCTCCACTTT.

The CDR3 region has the DNA TGCGCCAGCAGGAGCGGGGGGGCCGGGACAGATACGCAGTATTTT. It is translated as CASRSGGAGTDTQYF. V usage is TRBV10-2 and J usage is TRBJ2-3; 10 bases map to TRBD2. CDR1 WSHSY and CDR2 SAAADI come from the germline V gene. There are 15 residues in the CDR3. With V trimmed by 6 bases and J by 3 bases, 6 bases remained unmatched.

The chain uses TRBV4-1 and TRBJ2-1; 7 bases fit TRBD1. The CDR3 extends over 13 amino acids. Trimming removed 2 bases from V and 10 bases from J; junction bases left unmatched: 5. CDR1 and CDR2 from the germline V gene are MGHRA and YSYEKL. CDR3 sequence reads: CASSQTRDSEQFF. CDR3 DNA sequence: TGCGCCAGCAGCCAAACCCGGGACAGCGAGCAGTTCTTC.

V usage is TRBV7-3 and J usage is TRBJ2-5; 14 bases fit TRBD2. V gave up 5 bases and J gave up 5 bases; unmatched junction bases: 4. The CDR3 consists of 15 residues. Germline assignment: CDR1 SGHTA and CDR2 FQGTGA. The CDR3 spells CASSPTSGRGETQYF. In DNA, the CDR3 is TGTGCCAGCAGCCCGACTAGCGGGAGGGGCGAGACCCAGTACTTC.

The CDR3 bases are TGTGCCAGCAGCTTTGGACTAGCGGGGTCCTACGAGCAGTACTTC. This codes for CASSFGLAGSYEQYF. This sequence joins TRBV7-8 and TRBJ2-7; TRBD2 agrees at 12 bases. The trim removed 3 bases at V and 1 base at J, leaving 1 base unmatched. The germline V gene has CDR1 SGHVS and CDR2 FQNEAQ. The CDR3 consists of 15 residues.

V is TRBV6-5 and J is TRBJ2-1; 9 nucleotides line up with TRBD2. From germline, CDR1 is MNHEY and CDR2 SVGAGI. This CDR3 is 13 amino acids long. Losses at the gene ends were 10 bases for V and 7 bases for J; bases not matched to a gene: 8. The DNA of the CDR3 is TGTGCCATCCGGCGGGGGGGTTGGAATGAGCAGTTCTTC. It translates to CAIRRGGWNEQFF.

The CDR3: CASSAGLALGTYEQYF. CDR3 in DNA: TGTGCCAGCAGTGCGGGACTAGCGCTAGGAACCTACGAGCAGTACTTC. The rearrangement joins TRBV6-6 to TRBJ2-7; TRBD2 matches at 10 bases. The CDR3 extends over 16 amino acids. The junction had 9 bases not matched to a gene; V was cut back by 5 bases and J by 2 bases. CDR1 MNHNY and CDR2 SVGAGI come from the germline V gene (reference sequence).

The chain has TRBV29-1 and TRBJ1-1; weak D call: TRBD1 (6 bases). This CDR3 is 13 amino acids long. Germline CDR1 and CDR2: SQVTM and ANQGSEA. The V end was cut by 3 bases, the J end by 2 bases, with 10 bases between. Written as DNA, the CDR3 is TGCAGCGTTGATGTGACAGGTAACACTGAAGCTTTCTTT. Residues: CSVDVTGNTEAFF.